A selection of T cell receptor beta chains follows, all from one sample in a study of CD8 T cells in ankylosing spondylitis. TCRdb ran MiXCR on the 5' RACE reads and lists one entry per CDR3 protein. The data show about 800,000 distinct CDR3 sequences, 10% to 15% seen once. Sequencing input: blood, either unsorted or a sorted T cell fraction (not recorded which). The receptor set was obtained from a male donor with ankylosing spondylitis. CDR3s include the opening cysteine and the closing phenylalanine or tryptophan. The order of the fields is D gene, clone size, J gene, V gene, CDR3 DNA, CDR3 protein. A D gene is named only where the DNA matches it firmly. Some rows have no size entry. The others give once, few or many, or a class for an expanded clone.

>-|few|TRBJ1-1|TRBV15
TGTGCCACCAGCAGAGCGAGGCCTGGGTACACTGAAGCTTTCTTT
CATSRARPGYTEAFF
>-|few|TRBJ2-5|TRBV7-6
TGTGCCAGCAGCCCGACTAGTGGCGGGACCCAGTACTTC
CASSPTSGGTQYF
>TRBD1|few|TRBJ1-1|TRBV7-9
TGTGCCAGCCACAGTGTGGGACAGGGTTGGGGGAACACTGAAGCTTTCTTT
CASHSVGQGWGNTEAFF
>-|many|TRBJ2-4|TRBV6-1
TGTGCCAGCAGCCCACAACTAGCCAAAAACATTCAGTACTTC
CASSPQLAKNIQYF
>TRBD1|-|TRBJ2-6|TRBV12-3/TRBV12-4
TGTGCCAGCAGTACCACTCCGGGACAGGGGTTGGCTGGGGCCAACGTCCTGACTTTC
CASSTTPGQGLAGANVLTF
>-|-|TRBJ1-1|TRBV7-3
TGTGCCAGCAGCTTAACGTATAGACCGAACACTGAAGCTTTCTTT
CASSLTYRPNTEAFF
>-|many|TRBJ2-3|TRBV20-1
TGCAGTGCTCCGGGATCCATTAGCACAGATACGCAGTATTTT
CSAPGSISTDTQYF
>-|few|TRBJ2-7|TRBV2
TGTGCCAGCAGCTCGTCAGGGTTTACAACCTACGAGCAGTACTTC
CASSSSGFTTYEQYF
>-|-|TRBJ2-2|TRBV7-6
TGTGCCAGCAGCTTAGTACCCCCCGGGGAGCTGTTTTTT
CASSLVPPGELFF
>-|few|TRBJ1-1|TRBV5-1
TGCGCCAGCAGCGGTCAGCAGAACACTGAAGCTTTCTTT
CASSGQQNTEAFF
>-|-|TRBJ2-7|TRBV20-1
TGCAGTGCTAGTCGCGGCATGGGGGACGAGCAGTACTTC
CSASRGMGDEQYF
>-|few|TRBJ1-6|TRBV4-2
TGTGCCAGCAGCCAACTCGGCTCCGGAGAAGGTAATTCACCCCTCCACTTT
CASSQLGSGEGNSPLHF
>-|many|TRBJ1-2|TRBV10-2
TGCGCCAGCAGTGAGTCGACCGCCTATGGCTACACCTTC
CASSESTAYGYTF
>-|-|TRBJ2-7|TRBV27
TGTGCCAGCAGTAGGACCCTGGCCAAGCAGTACTTC
CASSRTLAKQYF
>TRBD2|-|TRBJ2-1|TRBV29-1
TGCAGCGCTCTTAGCGGGGTAACCTACAATGAGCAGTTCTTC
CSALSGVTYNEQFF
>-|few|TRBJ2-2|TRBV20-1
TGCAGTGCTAGAGATTGGGCTAGCGCCAACACCGGGGAGCTGTTTTTT
CSARDWASANTGELFF